This T cell receptor (beta chain) was sequenced during a study of blood T cell repertoires in COVID-19. Across the study: COVID-19 samples, acute and convalescent, were from the United States, Italy and Spain.

Data came from immunoSEQ multiplex PCR; TCRdb stores just in-frame clones and leaves some out. Of 150,000 to 250,000 clones in the sample, 82% were seen once. Germline V gene sequence: CDR1 ENHRY, CDR2 SYGVKD. Between the trimmed V and J ends, which lost 4 bases and 1 base, there was a span of 8 bases. The length of the CDR3 is 14 residues. V usage is TRBV10-3 and J usage is TRBJ1-5, with D perhaps TRBD1 (5 bases). The sequenced material came from PBMCs or T cells enriched from blood (not recorded which). This clonotype originated in a man aged 35 to 55 who had recovered from COVID-19. In DNA form, the CDR3 reads TGTGCCATCAGTGGAGCAGGGAGCAATCAGCCCCAGCATTTT. It specifies CAISGAGSNQPQHF.